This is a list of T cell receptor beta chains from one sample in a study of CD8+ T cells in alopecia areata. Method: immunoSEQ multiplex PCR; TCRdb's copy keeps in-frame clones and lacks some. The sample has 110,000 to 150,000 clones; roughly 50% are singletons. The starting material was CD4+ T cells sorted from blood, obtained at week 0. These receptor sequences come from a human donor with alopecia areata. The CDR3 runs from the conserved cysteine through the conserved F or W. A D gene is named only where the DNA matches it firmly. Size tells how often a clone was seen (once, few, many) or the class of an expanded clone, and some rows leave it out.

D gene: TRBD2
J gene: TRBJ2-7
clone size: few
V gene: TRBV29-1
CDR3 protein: CSVEVSAGGEQYF
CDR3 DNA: TGCAGCGTTGAAGTTTCAGCGGGGGGCGAGCAGTACTTC

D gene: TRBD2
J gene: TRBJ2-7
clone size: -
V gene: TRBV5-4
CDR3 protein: CASSLPRGGAEQYF
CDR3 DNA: TGTGCCAGCAGCTTGCCCCGGGGGGGAGCCGAGCAGTACTTC

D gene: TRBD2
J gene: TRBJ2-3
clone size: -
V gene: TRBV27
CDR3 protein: CGTSGGLRTDTQYF
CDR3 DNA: TGTGGGACTAGCGGGGGGCTTCGCACAGATACGCAGTATTTT

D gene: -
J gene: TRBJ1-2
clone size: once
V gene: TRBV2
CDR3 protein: CASSRNYGYTF
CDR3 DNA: TGTGCCAGCAGCCGGAACTATGGCTACACCTTC

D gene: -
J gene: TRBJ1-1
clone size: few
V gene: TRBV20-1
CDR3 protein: CSARIGLEAFF
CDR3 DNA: TGCAGTGCTAGAATAGGCCTTGAAGCTTTCTTT

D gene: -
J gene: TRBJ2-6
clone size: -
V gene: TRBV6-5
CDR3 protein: CASGWSGANVLTF
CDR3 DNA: TGTGCCAGCGGGTGGTCTGGGGCCAACGTCCTGACTTTC

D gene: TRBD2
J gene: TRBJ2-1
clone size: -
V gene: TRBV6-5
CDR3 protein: CASSYGTSGGANEQFF
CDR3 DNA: TGTGCCAGCAGTTACGGCACTAGCGGGGGGGCGAATGAGCAGTTCTTC

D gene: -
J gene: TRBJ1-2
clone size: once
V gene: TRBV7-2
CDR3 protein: CASSLRGSYGYTF
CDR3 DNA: TGTGCCAGCAGCTTACGGGGGAGCTATGGCTACACCTTC

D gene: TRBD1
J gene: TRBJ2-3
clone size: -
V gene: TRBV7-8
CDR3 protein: CASSTGQGSTDTQYF
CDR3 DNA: TGTGCCAGCAGCACTGGACAGGGGAGCACAGATACGCAGTATTTT

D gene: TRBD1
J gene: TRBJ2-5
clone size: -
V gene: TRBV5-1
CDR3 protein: CASSPGQANQETQYF
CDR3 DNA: TGCGCCAGCAGCCCGGGACAGGCGAACCAAGAGACCCAGTACTTC

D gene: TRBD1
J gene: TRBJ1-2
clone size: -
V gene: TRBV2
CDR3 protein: CASSPGQGARYGYTF
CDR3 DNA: TGTGCCAGCAGTCCTGGACAGGGGGCGCGGTATGGCTACACCTTC

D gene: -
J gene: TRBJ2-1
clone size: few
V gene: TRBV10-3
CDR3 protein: CAITEGNTFNEQFF
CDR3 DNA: TGTGCCATCACGGAGGGAAATACCTTCAATGAGCAGTTCTTC

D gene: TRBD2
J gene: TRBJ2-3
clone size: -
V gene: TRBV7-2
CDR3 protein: CASRPPGLAVTDTQYF
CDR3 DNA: TGTGCCAGCAGGCCCCCGGGACTAGCGGTCACAGATACGCAGTATTTT

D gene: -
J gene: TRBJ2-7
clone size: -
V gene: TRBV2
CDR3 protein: CASSERGINEQYF
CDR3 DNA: TGTGCCAGCAGTGAACGGGGGATCAACGAGCAGTACTTC

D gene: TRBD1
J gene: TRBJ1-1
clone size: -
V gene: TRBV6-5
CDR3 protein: CASSYTRTGGITEAFF
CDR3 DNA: TGTGCCAGCAGTTACACCCGGACAGGGGGGATCACTGAAGCTTTCTTT

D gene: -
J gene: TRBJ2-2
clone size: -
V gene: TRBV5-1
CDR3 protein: CASSRGFTGELFF
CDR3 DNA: TGCGCCAGCAGCCGGGGGTTCACCGGGGAGCTGTTTTTT

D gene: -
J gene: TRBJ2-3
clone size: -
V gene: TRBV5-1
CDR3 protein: CASSSGAQGGMQYF
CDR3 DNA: TGCGCCAGCAGCTCGGGAGCGCAGGGGGGAATGCAGTATTTT

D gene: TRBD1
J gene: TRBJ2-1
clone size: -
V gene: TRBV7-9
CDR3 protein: CASSLLRQGNEQFF
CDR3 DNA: TGTGCCAGCAGCCTCCTGAGACAGGGTAATGAGCAGTTCTTC

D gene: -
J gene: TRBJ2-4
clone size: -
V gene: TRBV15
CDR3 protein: CATSQLDWGKNIQYF
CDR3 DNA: TGTGCCACCAGCCAACTAGATTGGGGCAAAAACATTCAGTACTTC

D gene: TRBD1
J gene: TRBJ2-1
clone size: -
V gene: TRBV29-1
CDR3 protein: CSAGQVLGNEQFF
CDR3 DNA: TGCAGCGCGGGACAGGTCCTGGGAAATGAGCAGTTCTTC

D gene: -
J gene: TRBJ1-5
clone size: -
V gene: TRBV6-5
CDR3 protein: CASSYSWTGADQPQHF
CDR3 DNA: TGTGCCAGCAGTTACTCGTGGACGGGTGCGGATCAGCCCCAGCATTTT

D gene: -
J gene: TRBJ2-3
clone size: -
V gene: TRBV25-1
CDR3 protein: CASSEWDTQYF
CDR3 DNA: TGTGCCAGCAGTGAATGGGATACGCAGTATTTT

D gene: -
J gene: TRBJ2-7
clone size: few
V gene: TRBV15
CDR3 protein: CATSHPGGGPSEQYF
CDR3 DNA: TGTGCCACCAGCCATCCGGGCGGGGGCCCCAGTGAGCAGTACTTC

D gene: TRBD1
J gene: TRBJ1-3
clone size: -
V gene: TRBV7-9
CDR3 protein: CASSSDRAGNTIYF
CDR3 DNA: TGTGCCAGCAGCAGCGACAGGGCGGGAAACACCATATATTTT

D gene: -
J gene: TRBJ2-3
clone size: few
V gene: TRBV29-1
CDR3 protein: CSVDEGFFVDTQYF
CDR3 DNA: TGCAGCGTTGACGAGGGGTTTTTCGTAGATACGCAGTATTTT

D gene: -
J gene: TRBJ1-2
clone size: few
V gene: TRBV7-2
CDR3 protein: CASSPDSNYGYTF
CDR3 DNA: TGTGCCAGCAGCCCAGACAGTAACTATGGCTACACCTTC

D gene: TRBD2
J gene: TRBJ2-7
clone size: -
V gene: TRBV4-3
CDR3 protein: CASSQGHIGAIAGPYEQYF
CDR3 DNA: TGCGCCAGCAGCCAAGGGCATATAGGGGCTATAGCGGGGCCTTACGAGCAGTACTTC

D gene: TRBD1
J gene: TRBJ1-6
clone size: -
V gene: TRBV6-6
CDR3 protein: CASSNYRGDNSPLHF
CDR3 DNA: TGTGCCAGCAGCAACTACAGGGGGGACAATTCACCCCTCCACTTT

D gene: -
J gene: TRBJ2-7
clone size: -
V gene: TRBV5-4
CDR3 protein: CASSLIQGFADEQYF
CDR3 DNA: TGTGCCAGCAGCTTAATACAGGGATTCGCGGACGAGCAGTACTTC

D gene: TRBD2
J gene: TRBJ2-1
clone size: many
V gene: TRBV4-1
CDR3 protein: CASSPGLAGKNEQFF
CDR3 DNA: TGCGCCAGCAGCCCGGGACTAGCGGGGAAGAATGAGCAGTTCTTC

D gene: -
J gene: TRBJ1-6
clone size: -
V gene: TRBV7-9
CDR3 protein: CASSSSSSPLHF
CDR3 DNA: TGTGCCAGCAGCTCGAGTTCATCACCCCTCCACTTT

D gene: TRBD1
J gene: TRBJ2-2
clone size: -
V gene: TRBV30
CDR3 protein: CAWSRTRGQAGELFF
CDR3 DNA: TGTGCCTGGTCTCGAACCCGTGGACAGGCCGGGGAGCTGTTTTTT

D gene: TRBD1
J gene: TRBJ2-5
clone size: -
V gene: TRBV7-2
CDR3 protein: CASRGQVQETQYF
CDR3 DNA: TGTGCCAGCAGGGGACAGGTCCAAGAGACCCAGTACTTC

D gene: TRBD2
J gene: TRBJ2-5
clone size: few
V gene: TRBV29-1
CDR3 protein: CSVVGLAGDQETQYF
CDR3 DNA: TGCAGCGTTGTAGGACTAGCGGGGGACCAAGAGACCCAGTACTTC

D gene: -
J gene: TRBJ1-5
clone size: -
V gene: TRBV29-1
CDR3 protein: CSAFRLHQRRQPQHF
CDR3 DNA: TGCAGCGCGTTTAGGCTCCACCAGCGGCGCCAGCCCCAGCATTTT

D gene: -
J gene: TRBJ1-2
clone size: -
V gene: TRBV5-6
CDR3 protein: CATMGLDNYGYTF
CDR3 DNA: TGTGCCACCATGGGCTTAGATAACTATGGCTACACCTTC

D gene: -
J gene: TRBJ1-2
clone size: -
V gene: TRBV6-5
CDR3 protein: CASSEQGLYGYTF
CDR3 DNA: TGTGCCAGCAGTGAACAGGGCCTCTATGGCTACACCTTC

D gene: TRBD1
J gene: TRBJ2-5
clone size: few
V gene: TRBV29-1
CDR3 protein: CSGDRGPLGTQYF
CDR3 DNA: TGCAGCGGGGACAGGGGGCCCCTGGGGACCCAGTACTTC